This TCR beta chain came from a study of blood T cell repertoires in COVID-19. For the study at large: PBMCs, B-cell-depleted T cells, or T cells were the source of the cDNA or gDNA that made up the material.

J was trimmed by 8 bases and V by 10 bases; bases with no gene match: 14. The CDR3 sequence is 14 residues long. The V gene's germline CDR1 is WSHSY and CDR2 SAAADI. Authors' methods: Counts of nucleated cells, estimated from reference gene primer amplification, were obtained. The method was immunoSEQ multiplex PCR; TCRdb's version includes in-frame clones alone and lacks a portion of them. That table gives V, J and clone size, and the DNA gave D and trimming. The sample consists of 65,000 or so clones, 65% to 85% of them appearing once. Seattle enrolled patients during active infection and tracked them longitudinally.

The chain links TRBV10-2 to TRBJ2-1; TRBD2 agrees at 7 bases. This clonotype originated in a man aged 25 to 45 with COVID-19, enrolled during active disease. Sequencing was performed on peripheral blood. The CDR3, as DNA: TGCGCCACCCTCCTGAAGGGGAGGGCCGATGAGCAGTTCTTC. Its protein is CATLLKGRADEQFF.